These 21 T cell receptor beta chains came from one sample sequenced in a study of cytomegalovirus exposure and HLA in healthy donors. Clones were read by immunoSEQ multiplex PCR, and TCRdb kept only the in-frame ones, dropping some. The sample lists under 400,000 clones; around 90% were seen once. Sequencing used PBMCs. Receptor source: a man aged 30 to 45 in good health and CMV-seronegative.

Concerning this clone itself: The junction differs from germline at one of its ends, possibly a read error. The chain has TRBV5-5 and TRBJ1-4; the D gene is possibly TRBD1 (6 bases). Germline V CDR1 and CDR2: SGHKS, YYEKEE (reference sequence). The CDR3 spans 16 residues. The CDR3 DNA follows: TGCGCCAGCAGCCAAGATTGGGACACAACTAATGAAAAACTGTTTTTT. This gives the protein CASSQDWDTTNEKLFF.

V usage is TRBV29-1 and J usage is TRBJ2-7, with D perhaps matching TRBD2 (6 bases). V dropped 4 bases and J dropped 5 bases, with 15 bases sitting between them. CDR3 length equals 13 residues. Germline-derived CDR1 and CDR2 are SQVTM and ANQGSEA. CDR3 sequence reads: CSVGTTSGNEQYF. In DNA form, the CDR3 reads TGCAGCGTTGGGACTACCTCAGGGAACGAGCAGTACTTC.

This clone was detected only a few times. The chain links TRBV6-6 to TRBJ1-6; TRBD1 aligns across 8 bases. The CDR3 is 15 residues long. From germline, CDR1 is MNHNY and CDR2 SVGAGI (reference sequence). The V gene end was trimmed by 0 bases and the J gene end by 9 bases; junction bases not matched to a gene: 4. The CDR3 sequence is CASSYSNDRGSPLHF. CDR3 nucleotide sequence: TGTGCCAGCAGTTACTCGAACGACAGGGGTTCACCCCTCCACTTT.

The chain recombines TRBV13 with TRBJ1-1; tentative D call: TRBD1 (5 bases). The CDR3 length is 15 residues. V lost 0 bases and J lost 2, with 10 bases in between. The V gene's germline CDR1 is PRHDT and CDR2 FYEKMQ (reference sequence). In DNA, the CDR3 is TGTGCCAGCAGCTTAGGCCTAGGGGCTAACACTGAAGCTTTCTTT. Translating it yields CASSLGLGANTEAFF.

The chain's CDR3 is CASSYSQTVQETQYF. The CDR3 DNA reads TGTGCCAGCAGTTACTCCCAGACAGTACAAGAGACCCAGTACTTC. The genes are TRBV6-5 and TRBJ2-5; D may be TRBD1 (5 bases). Looked up from germline, CDR1 is MNHEY and CDR2 is SVGAGI. The V end lost 0 bases, the J end lost 2 bases, and 10 bases lay between the germline ends. CDR3 size: 15 residues.

This clone was detected only once. The J gene is TRBJ2-7, the V gene TRBV2; possibly TRBD2 for D (5 bases). Trimming pared 6 bases from V and 0 bases from J, leaving 12 bases between. The CDR3 contains 14 residues. Germline-derived CDR1 and CDR2 are SNHLY and FYNNEI. The CDR3 region has the DNA TGTGCCAGCAGGTTCCGGGGTGGCTCCTACGAGCAGTACTTC. Translation: CASRFRGGSYEQYF.

The chain joins TRBV20-1 to TRBJ1-2; D is ambiguous. In germline, CDR1 is DFQATT, CDR2 SNEGSKA (reference sequence). This CDR3 is built from 11 residues. V was cut by 5 bases and J by 3 bases, with 7 bases left in between. In DNA form, the CDR3 reads TGCAGTGCTTCCCAGGACTATGGCTACACCTTC. It yields the protein CSASQDYGYTF.

Regarding this clone: Germline and junction disagree at one end, which may indicate a read error. The chain couples TRBV11-3 to TRBJ2-1; D is possibly TRBD2 (5 bases). This CDR3 is built from 15 residues. Germline values: CDR1 SGHNT, CDR2 YENEEA. The CDR3 sequence is CASSLGRSSNNEQFF. The CDR3 DNA reads as TGTGCCAGCAGCCTGGGGAGAAGCTCCAACAATGAGCAGTTCTTC.

Points on this clone: The sample contains more than one DNA sequence encoding this CDR3. The chain joins TRBV5-4 to TRBJ2-7; no definite D call. Germline loops: CDR1 SGHNT, CDR2 YYREEE (reference sequence). V lost 0 bases to trimming and J lost 0 bases, with 7 bases between them. CDR3 length equals 14 residues. This CDR3 is CASSLGTNSYEQYF. For the CDR3, the DNA is TGTGCCAGCAGCTTGGGCACAAACTCCTACGAGCAGTACTTC.

The genes are TRBV2 and TRBJ1-1, with a possible D match to TRBD1 (6 bases). Trimming pared 3 bases from V and 2 bases from J, leaving 10 bases between. The CDR3 runs to 14 residues. The V gene's germline CDR1 is SNHLY and CDR2 FYNNEI. CDR3 residues: CASSDPRGNTEAFF. The CDR3 DNA sequence: TGTGCCAGCAGTGACCCCAGGGGTAACACTGAAGCTTTCTTT. Variable domain in full (rest from reference TRBV2 and TRBJ1-1): EPEVTQTPSHQVTQMGQEVILRCVPISNHLYFYWYRQILGQKVEFLVSFYNNEISEKSEIFDDQFSVERPDGSNFTLKIRSTKLEDSAMYFCASSDPRGNTEAFFGQGTRLTVV.

J is TRBJ1-2 and V is TRBV5-5, with 8 nucleotides matching TRBD1. J gave up 3 bases and V 6 bases, and 10 bases lay outside the gene matches. Germline V gene data show CDR1 as SGHKS and CDR2 as YYEKEE (reference sequence). The CDR3 contains 15 residues. The DNA of the CDR3 is TGTGCCAGCACCCGGACAGGGCCCCCCTACTATGGCTACACCTTC. Translating gives CASTRTGPPYYGYTF.

The chain is built from TRBV7-2 and TRBJ2-5; D unclear. CDR1 SGHTA and CDR2 FQGNSA come from the germline V gene. CDR3 length equals 13 residues. V shed 5 bases and J shed 5 bases, with 12 bases lying between them. The CDR3 reads CASSRYSSETQYF. The CDR3 DNA follows: TGTGCCAGCAGCAGATACAGCTCTGAGACCCAGTACTTC.

The gene calls are TRBV5-1 and TRBJ2-7; 7 nucleotides line up with TRBD1. Germline V gene lookup returns CDR1 SGHRS and CDR2 YFSETQ. This CDR3 has 14 residues. V trimming: 4 bases; J trimming: 2 bases; junction bases outside the gene matches: 6. CDR3: CASSNGQEPYEQYF. The CDR3 region has the DNA TGCGCCAGCAGCAACGGACAGGAGCCCTACGAGCAGTACTTC. The variable domain in full, completed from reference TRBV5-1 and TRBJ2-7, reads KAGVTQTPRYLIKTRGQQVTLSCSPISGHRSVSWYQQTPGQGLQFLFEYFSETQRNKGNFPGRFSGRQFSNSRSEMNVSTLELGDSALYLCASSNGQEPYEQYFGPGTRLTVT.

This chain's CDR3 is CSGLTGIYGYTF. For the CDR3, the DNA is TGCAGCGGGCTAACAGGGATCTATGGCTACACCTTC. The rearrangement links TRBV29-1 to TRBJ1-2, with D perhaps matching TRBD1 (6 bases). The CDR3 is 12 residues long. Germline loops: CDR1 SQVTM, CDR2 ANQGSEA. The germline V and J ends were trimmed by 7 bases and 4 bases, with 13 bases remaining between them.

The chain is built from TRBV19 and TRBJ2-2, with TRBD1 as a possible D gene (5 bases). V dropped 3 bases and J dropped 7 bases, with 15 bases sitting between them. Per the germline V gene, CDR1 is LNHDA and CDR2 is SQIVND (reference sequence). The CDR3 covers 15 residues. The DNA of the CDR3 is TGTGCCAGTAGTATTGGGGCAATATCGCGCGGGGAGCTGTTTTTT. Translating it yields CASSIGAISRGELFF.

In its sample, this clone was seen once. The CDR3, as DNA: TGTGCCAGCAGCTTAATCGGCCGGTGGGCAAATGAGCAGTTCTTC. This sequence encodes CASSLIGRWANEQFF. The chain employs TRBV5-6 and TRBJ2-1; D not resolved. Germline V gives CDR1 SGHDT, CDR2 YYEEEE. This CDR3 has 15 residues. V was shortened by 2 bases and J by 7 bases, with 16 bases between the two germline ends.

The rearrangement joins TRBV11-2 to TRBJ1-1; 7 bases line up with TRBD1. The length of the CDR3 is 13 residues. With 0 bases clipped from V and 9 bases from J, the junction kept 4 bases outside the gene matches. From germline, CDR1 is SGHAT and CDR2 FQNNGV. CDR3 nucleotides: TGTGCCAGCAGCTTAGAGAGGGGGCGGAAAGCTTTCTTT. Protein product: CASSLERGRKAFF.

The table lists this clone with a count of one. This chain joins TRBV7-2 and TRBJ1-2, with TRBD1 matching over 9 bases. This CDR3 is 16 amino acids long. Germline CDR1 and CDR2: SGHTA and FQGNSA. With 4 bases clipped from V and 2 bases from J, the junction kept 8 bases outside the gene matches. CDR3 amino acids: CASSSPDRGVNYGYTF. DNA of the CDR3: TGTGCCAGCAGCTCCCCCGACAGGGGGGTCAACTATGGCTACACCTTC.

V usage is TRBV19 and J usage is TRBJ2-3; D unclear. This CDR3 has 11 residues. Looked up from germline, CDR1 is LNHDA and CDR2 is SQIVND (reference sequence). The V end was cut by 6 bases, the J end by 4 bases, with 5 bases between. CDR3 DNA: TGTGCCAGTAGCCATGCAGATACGCAGTATTTT. Protein: CASSHADTQYF.

The chain is built from TRBV11-1 and TRBJ2-5, with D possibly being TRBD2 (5 bases). Germline V CDR1 and CDR2: SGHAT, FQDESV (reference sequence). The CDR3 length is 13 residues. Trimming shortened V by 4 bases and J by 5 bases, and 11 bases separated the two germline ends. CDR3 loop: CASSYATTETQYF. Written as DNA, the CDR3 is TGTGCCAGCAGCTACGCGACTACCGAGACCCAGTACTTC. Full variable domain (rest looked up from reference TRBV11-1 and TRBJ2-5): EAEVAQSPRYKITEKSQAVAFWCDPISGHATLYWYRQILGQGPELLVQFQDESVVDDSQLPKDRFSAERLKGVDSTLKIQPAELGDSAMYLCASSYATTETQYFGPGTRLLVL.

The chain links TRBV5-1 to TRBJ2-7; D is perhaps TRBD1 (6 bases). V was trimmed by 2 bases and J by 3 bases, leaving 9 bases between them. The CDR3 sequence is 13 residues long. Germline CDR1 is SGHRS and CDR2 is YFSETQ. The CDR3 DNA reads TGCGCCAGCAGCTTTCAGGGGAGCTACGAGCAGTACTTC. This encodes CASSFQGSYEQYF.